What follows describes a single T cell receptor (beta chain). Germline V lookup: CDR1 MNHEY, CDR2 SMNVEV (reference sequence). With 3 bases removed from V and 5 bases from J, the gap between germline ends came to 3 bases. CDR3 length: 11 residues. The sample originates from a study of blood T cell repertoires in COVID-19. As for the study in general: Specimens from acute and convalescent COVID-19 originated in the United States, Italy and Spain. From T cells, B-cell-depleted T cells, or PBMCs came the material, which was cDNA or gDNA.

The table came from immunoSEQ multiplex PCR; TCRdb's copy has only in-frame clones and leaves some out. The sample shows under 300,000 clones, about 90% of them seen only once. What was sequenced was peripheral blood. The TCR comes from a man in his fifties or sixties who had recovered from COVID-19. The rearrangement uses TRBV27 and TRBJ2-3, with no clear D. CDR3 amino acids: CASSFVDTQYF. The DNA for the CDR3 is TGTGCCAGCAGTTTCGTAGATACGCAGTATTTT.